This T cell receptor (beta chain) was profiled in a study of blood T cell repertoires in COVID-19 (dated by TCRdb to 2019 to 2021). Study-level background: The collaborator samples originated in the United States, Italy and Spain and spanned the acute and convalescent phases of COVID-19. The material from the prospective study consisted of cDNA or gDNA derived from T cells, B-cell-depleted T cells, or PBMCs. The dataset comprised deeply sampled blood TCRbeta repertoires from subjects exposed to, actively infected with, or recovered from COVID-19. A freely available public database, intended as a resource for researchers studying the immune response to SARS-CoV-2, is where the repertoires were released. The samples were drawn from two sources: the first 160 participants of the ongoing ImmuneRACE study, and fewer than 1,500 subjects contributed by 6 global collaborators. A de-identified subject ID, COVID-19 status, age in years and sex were almost always included in the sample metadata. Where available, HLA class I and class II types were taken from metadata supplied by the sample provider and were not determined by assay-based typing.

Study-level results and caveats: The amount of clinical and demographic metadata varied by source and participant and was provided uncurated.

As regards this clone: It has no known antigen specificity. Base qualities are missing; no much larger clone stands one base away.

TCRbeta CDR3 regions were amplified from genomic DNA using the immunoSEQ Assay, a bias-controlled multiplex PCR. As for the authors' bioinformatics: The number of nucleated cells in each sample was estimated from the amplification of reference gene primers within the assay. To quantify the absolute abundance of each unique TCRbeta CDR3 rearrangement, sequence reads were collapsed and filtered. For each sample, productive Simpson clonality was calculated as the square root of Simpson's diversity index across productive rearrangements. The immuneACCESS repertoire file appears here via TCRdb, limited to in-frame rearrangements. These files lack a portion of the clones; in checked studies, under half of the deficit traces to unresolved V genes, and the cause of the others is not known. Clonal size and the V and J genes are those of that table, whereas D and trimming came from the DNA. Here the sample has 100,000 or so clones; 70% to 80% occur a single time. The leading ten clones occupy 20% to 25% of the sample.

Whole blood was collected in K2EDTA tubes by collaborating institutions according to the institutions' own protocols. For TCRbeta analysis, collaborators shipped samples in one of three forms: frozen whole blood, isolated PBMCs, or DNA extracted from either of those sample types. Including cysteine and phenylalanine, the CDR3 has 16 amino acids. The entry retains the CDR3 DNA only, 48 bases that are in frame from base 1. CDR1 and CDR2 are drawn from the germline V gene (reference sequence): SGHNT, YYREEE. V is pruned by 4 bases and J by 3 bases, leaving 9 bases of the junction without a gene match. Material for sequencing was peripheral blood. The chain employs TRBV5-4 and TRBJ2-2; 7 bases in the middle match TRBD2. The receptor comes from a man aged 65 to 79 with active or convalescent COVID-19. The CDR3 corresponds to CASSVLASGDTGELFF. The nucleotide sequence is given as TGTGCCAGCAGCGTACTAGCGAGCGGGGACACCGGGGAGCTGTTTTTT. The entire variable domain, with the stretches around the CDR3 drawn from the reference TRBV5-4 and TRBJ2-2 proteins, is ETGVTQSPTHLIKTRGQQVTLRCSSQSGHNTVSWYQQALGQGPQFIFQYYREEENGRGNFPPRFSGLQFPNYSSELNVNALELDDSALYLCASSVLASGDTGELFFGEGSRLTVL.